The clone carrying this T cell receptor (beta chain) was observed a handful of times. Its antigen is as yet unknown. J lost 9 bases, V lost 6 bases, and 11 bases had no gene match. Germline V lookup: CDR1 SGHTA, CDR2 FQGNSA. CDR3 length: 15 amino acids. The data were taken from a study of vaccination and CD4 T cells after COVID-19. Researchers used the Oncomine TCR Beta short-read assay to sequence DNA from cultured CD4+ T cells. TCRdb used MiXCR to reprocess the PCR reads, holding one entry per CDR3 protein. Of 12,000 to 15,000 distinct CDR3 sequences listed, less than 75% are singletons. This sample's treatment: approximately 10-day PBMC culture with coronavirus spike peptide pools or control peptides (ViraFEST assay).

The V call is TRBV7-2, the J call TRBJ1-6, with 7 bases that match TRBD1. This sequence originates from a human donor who had recovered from COVID-19. The sequencing sample was made of CD4+ T cells from blood, cultured in vitro. The CDR3: CASRRRQGAGSPLHF. The DNA of the CDR3 is TGTGCCAGCAGGCGTCGACAGGGTGCGGGTTCACCCCTCCACTTT.